These T cell receptor beta chains were read from a single sample in a study of cytomegalovirus exposure and HLA in healthy donors. Sequencing was performed with immunoSEQ multiplex PCR; in TCRdb, only in-frame clones are kept and a portion is missing. This table lists approximately 140,000 clones. Sequencing was carried out using PBMCs. The receptors come from a middle-aged woman in good health and CMV-seronegative. Each CDR3 is given with its conserved first and last residue. A D gene is named only where the DNA matches it firmly.

D: TRBD1
J: TRBJ1-5
length: 15
V: TRBV6-5
CDR3: CASSFDRGENQPQHF
DNA: TGTGCCAGCAGCTTCGACAGGGGTGAAAATCAGCCCCAGCATTTT

D: TRBD1
J: TRBJ2-1
length: 16
V: TRBV4-3
CDR3: CASSQAGTGAQNEQFF
DNA: TGCGCCAGCAGCCAAGCCGGGACAGGGGCGCAGAATGAGCAGTTCTTC

D: -
J: TRBJ1-5
length: 16
V: TRBV5-1
CDR3: CASSPLGGPSNQPQHF
DNA: TGCGCCAGCAGCCCATTAGGGGGACCTAGCAATCAGCCCCAGCATTTT

D: TRBD2
J: TRBJ2-1
length: 17
V: TRBV5-6
CDR3: CASSLGLAGGRYNEQFF
DNA: TGTGCCAGCAGCTTGGGACTAGCGGGGGGACGTTACAATGAGCAGTTCTTC

D: -
J: TRBJ1-2
length: 15
V: TRBV5-1
CDR3: CASSNPQQSYYGYTF
DNA: TGCGCCAGCAGCAATCCACAGCAGTCGTACTATGGCTACACCTTC

D: -
J: TRBJ1-3
length: 18
V: TRBV5-1
CDR3: CASSPNGRQGKSGNTIYF
DNA: TGCGCCAGCAGCCCGAACGGGCGGCAGGGAAAGAGTGGAAACACCATATATTTT

D: TRBD1
J: TRBJ2-7
length: 13
V: TRBV7-6
CDR3: CASSDRGTYEQYF
DNA: TGTGCCAGCAGCGACAGGGGAACCTACGAGCAGTACTTC

D: TRBD2
J: TRBJ2-1
length: 16
V: TRBV4-3
CDR3: CASSQDTQRGYNEQFF
DNA: TGCGCCAGCAGCCAAGATACCCAGCGGGGTTACAATGAGCAGTTCTTC

D: TRBD1
J: TRBJ2-7
length: 15
V: TRBV28
CDR3: CASSSRDRGTYEQYF
DNA: TGTGCCAGCAGTTCCCGGGACAGGGGAACCTACGAGCAGTACTTC

D: -
J: TRBJ1-5
length: 17
V: TRBV27
CDR3: CASSFQTRQELTEPQHF
DNA: TGTGCCAGCAGTTTCCAAACGAGACAGGAACTAACGGAGCCCCAGCATTTT

D: -
J: TRBJ2-2
length: 15
V: TRBV4-1
CDR3: CASSQSQVLTGELFF
DNA: TGCGCCAGCAGCCAGTCACAGGTTCTCACCGGGGAGCTGTTTTTT

D: -
J: TRBJ1-3
length: 14
V: TRBV9
CDR3: CASSGGGSGNTIYF
DNA: TGTGCCAGCAGTGGCGGGGGGTCGGGAAACACCATATATTTT

D: -
J: TRBJ1-2
length: 15
V: TRBV6-6
CDR3: CASSRAEGSSYGYTF
DNA: TGTGCCAGCAGTAGGGCGGAGGGCTCTAGCTATGGCTACACCTTC

D: -
J: TRBJ2-7
length: 13
V: TRBV6-5
CDR3: CASSYSTWGEQYF
DNA: TGTGCCAGCAGTTACTCGACTTGGGGCGAGCAGTACTTC

D: TRBD1
J: TRBJ2-7
length: 14
V: TRBV2
CDR3: CASSVGRGYNEQYF
DNA: TGTGCCAGCAGTGTGGGCAGGGGGTACAACGAGCAGTACTTC

D: -
J: TRBJ1-1
length: 14
V: TRBV7-3
CDR3: CASSLGGARTEAFF
DNA: TGTGCCAGCAGCTTAGGGGGCGCGAGGACTGAAGCTTTCTTT

D: -
J: TRBJ2-3
length: 16
V: TRBV7-2
CDR3: CASSLGIGLETDTQYF
DNA: TGTGCCAGCAGCTTAGGGATAGGCCTGGAGACAGATACGCAGTATTTT

D: -
J: TRBJ1-1
length: 15
V: TRBV7-2
CDR3: CASSLAKGVGTEAFF
DNA: TGTGCCAGCAGCTTAGCGAAGGGGGTGGGCACTGAAGCTTTCTTT

D: TRBD1
J: TRBJ1-6
length: 14
V: TRBV7-3
CDR3: CASSSQGARTPLHF
DNA: TGTGCCAGCAGCTCCCAGGGGGCAAGGACACCCCTCCACTTT

D: TRBD1
J: TRBJ1-5
length: 13
V: TRBV28
CDR3: CASTQGTYQPQHF
DNA: TGTGCCAGTACACAGGGGACCTATCAGCCCCAGCATTTT

D: -
J: TRBJ2-2
length: 15
V: TRBV9
CDR3: CASSPTGRAGGELFF
DNA: TGTGCCAGCAGCCCCACAGGGAGGGCCGGCGGGGAGCTGTTTTTT

D: -
J: TRBJ1-1
length: 11
V: TRBV5-6
CDR3: CASSQYTEAFF
DNA: TGTGCCAGCAGCCAATACACTGAAGCTTTCTTT

D: TRBD2
J: TRBJ2-3
length: 15
V: TRBV6-5
CDR3: CASSKIAGSADTQYF
DNA: TGTGCCAGCAGTAAAATAGCGGGCTCAGCAGATACGCAGTATTTT

D: -
J: TRBJ1-2
length: 12
V: TRBV9
CDR3: CASSVGTAGYTF
DNA: TGTGCCAGCAGCGTAGGAACTGCTGGCTACACCTTC

D: TRBD1
J: TRBJ1-2
length: 16
V: TRBV27
CDR3: CASSSSSGTGPYGYTF
DNA: TGTGCCAGCAGTTCATCATCCGGGACAGGACCCTATGGCTACACCTTC

D: -
J: TRBJ1-1
length: 17
V: TRBV12-2
CDR3: CASRRGQGATQSTEAFF
DNA: TGTGCAAGTCGCAGGGGACAGGGGGCAACCCAGAGCACTGAAGCTTTCTTT

D: -
J: TRBJ2-5
length: 14
V: TRBV5-1
CDR3: CASSGTLAEETQYF
DNA: TGCGCCAGCAGCGGAACTCTGGCGGAAGAGACCCAGTACTTC

D: -
J: TRBJ2-4
length: 14
V: TRBV19
CDR3: CASSVQGKFVIQYF
DNA: TGTGCCAGTAGTGTCCAGGGAAAGTTTGTCATTCAGTACTTC

D: TRBD1
J: TRBJ1-2
length: 14
V: TRBV5-4
CDR3: CASSSEQGNYGYTF
DNA: TGTGCCAGCAGTTCGGAACAGGGGAACTATGGCTACACCTTC

D: -
J: TRBJ1-1
length: 15
V: TRBV15
CDR3: CATSTQRSGRDEAFF
DNA: TGTGCCACCAGCACCCAGAGGAGTGGCAGGGATGAAGCTTTCTTT

D: -
J: TRBJ1-3
length: 14
V: TRBV7-2
CDR3: CASSLMGYGGTIYF
DNA: TGTGCCAGCAGCTTAATGGGGTATGGAGGCACCATATATTTT

D: TRBD2
J: TRBJ2-3
length: 17
V: TRBV18
CDR3: CASSPQLAGGPEHTQYF
DNA: TGTGCCAGCTCACCACAACTAGCGGGGGGGCCGGAGCATACGCAGTATTTT

D: TRBD2
J: TRBJ2-1
length: 13
V: TRBV5-1
CDR3: CASSSGGGNEQFF
DNA: TGCGCCAGCAGCTCGGGGGGAGGAAATGAGCAGTTCTTC

D: -
J: TRBJ1-2
length: 15
V: TRBV6-6
CDR3: CASSSTDSPNYGYTF
DNA: TGTGCCAGCAGTTCAACGGACAGCCCTAACTATGGCTACACCTTC

D: -
J: TRBJ1-4
length: 15
V: TRBV18
CDR3: CASSPRGATNEKLFF
DNA: TGTGCCAGCTCACCACGGGGCGCAACTAATGAAAAACTGTTTTTT

D: -
J: TRBJ1-5
length: 14
V: TRBV7-2
CDR3: CASSLDRINQPQHF
DNA: TGTGCCAGCAGCTTAGACAGGATAAATCAGCCCCAGCATTTT

D: -
J: TRBJ1-2
length: 17
V: TRBV4-2
CDR3: CASSQAGSLYPNYGYTF
DNA: TGTGCCAGCAGCCAAGCGGGGTCTCTCTACCCTAACTATGGCTACACCTTC

D: -
J: TRBJ2-5
length: 16
V: TRBV4-1
CDR3: CASSQDRRLFRETQYF
DNA: TGCGCCAGCAGCCAAGACAGGAGACTATTTCGAGAGACCCAGTACTTC

D: TRBD2
J: TRBJ2-2
length: 17
V: TRBV4-3
CDR3: CASSQGGAGEYTGELFF
DNA: TGCGCCAGCAGCCAAGGAGGGGCGGGGGAGTACACCGGGGAGCTGTTTTTT